The clone carrying this TCR beta chain was counted only a few times. Its antigen is not identified. Trimming removed 7 bases at V and 0 bases at J, with 13 bases between. This CDR3 contains 14 residues. Looked up from germline, CDR1 is MNHNY and CDR2 is SVGAGI (reference sequence). This entry belongs to a study of T-cell memory formation after mild COVID-19. Study-level background: TCR clusters were largely donor specific.

Whole-study findings and limits: A balance of CD4 and CD8 characterized clones contracting day 15 to 85, whereas later expanders leaned CD4+. Shrinking CD4+ clones were chiefly CM and EM; CD8+ ones were chiefly EMRA.

5'RACE, which relied on constant-segment primers, yielded TCR alpha and TCR beta cDNA libraries carrying sample barcodes and UMIs. TCRdb re-called the 5' RACE reads with MiXCR, one entry per CDR3 protein. The sample consists of under 350,000 distinct CDR3 sequences, 16% of them appearing once. This TCR derives from a man between 18 and 35 years old who had mild COVID-19 (a few samples of this study predate the infection). Cell type and time point are not known. V is TRBV6-6 and J is TRBJ2-7; maybe TRBD1 (6 bases). The sequenced material came from PBMCs or a T cell subset sorted from them (not recorded which). The CDR3 spells CASIKQGFSYEQYF. The DNA of the CDR3 is TGTGCCAGCATCAAACAGGGATTCTCCTACGAGCAGTACTTC.